What follows is one TCR beta chain and its context. The data belong to a study of blood T cell repertoires in COVID-19. Study overall: Both acute and convalescent COVID-19 samples were obtained from the United States, Italy and Spain. PBMCs, B-cell-depleted T cells, or T cells were the source of the cDNA or gDNA that made up the material.

Authors' processing steps: For nucleated cells, counts were estimated from reference gene primer amplification. Measured with immunoSEQ multiplex PCR; TCRdb has only the in-frame clones, and not every one. For V, J and clone size, that table is used; D and trimming come from the DNA. The table shows 150,000 to 190,000 clones, with around 84% occurring only once. Input material: peripheral blood. This clonotype was obtained from a woman aged 45 to 65 with acute or convalescent COVID-19.

The CDR3 spells CASSFDRFDTIYF. CDR3 nucleotide sequence: TGTGCCAGCAGCTTCGACAGGTTCGACACCATATATTTT. V gene TRBV7-9 combines with J gene TRBJ1-3; D might be TRBD1 (6 bases). Trimming shortened V by 3 bases and J by 8 bases, and 11 bases separated the two germline ends. The CDR3 sequence is 13 residues long. The germline gives CDR1 SEHNR, CDR2 FQNEAQ (reference sequence).